The 14 T cell receptor beta chains given below trace back to one sample, sequenced in a study of blood T cell repertoires in COVID-19. The repertoire was sequenced with immunoSEQ multiplex PCR; TCRdb's copy has only in-frame clones and lacks some. This table holds about 150,000 clones, over 60% found once. The sequencing input was peripheral blood. These receptors came from a man older than 75 with acute or convalescent COVID-19.

The rearrangement joins TRBV5-1 to TRBJ2-2; TRBD1 is a possible D gene (5 bases). Germline V gene data show CDR1 as SGHRS and CDR2 as YFSETQ. The CDR3 spans 14 residues. V was shortened by 4 bases and J by 2 bases, with 9 bases between the two germline ends. CDR3 amino acids: CASSVDRNTGELFF. The CDR3 DNA reads as TGCGCCAGCAGCGTCGACAGAAACACCGGGGAGCTGTTTTTT. Together with reference TRBV5-1 and TRBJ2-2, the CDR3 gives the full variable domain: KAGVTQTPRYLIKTRGQQVTLSCSPISGHRSVSWYQQTPGQGLQFLFEYFSETQRNKGNFPGRFSGRQFSNSRSEMNVSTLELGDSALYLCASSVDRNTGELFFGEGSRLTVL.

The J gene is TRBJ2-1, the V gene TRBV10-3; maybe TRBD2 (6 bases). The CDR3 spans 10 residues. V lost 9 bases to trimming and J lost 8 bases, with 8 bases between them. The germline V gene encodes CDR1 ENHRY and CDR2 SYGVKD. The CDR3 is CAIGEDEQFF. CDR3 bases: TGTGCCATTGGGGAGGATGAGCAGTTCTTC.

The CDR3 loop reads CASSFGQNEKLFF. CDR3 coding DNA: TGTGCCAGCAGTTTTGGACAGAATGAAAAACTGTTTTTT. The rearrangement uses TRBV12-3 or TRBV12-4 and TRBJ1-4, with D tentatively TRBD1 (6 bases). The V and J ends lost 3 bases and 5 bases respectively, with 7 bases between them. The CDR3 has 13 amino acids.

This chain connects TRBV29-1 to TRBJ2-5; the match to TRBD1 covers 8 bases. CDR3 length: 11 amino acids. V was clipped by 7 bases and J by 5 bases; unmatched bases: 3. Germline V gene sequence: CDR1 SQVTM, CDR2 ANQGSEA. CDR3 loop: CSAPGGETQYF. DNA of the CDR3: TGCAGCGCTCCAGGGGGCGAGACCCAGTACTTC.

This sequence joins TRBV7-3 and TRBJ1-3; D remains unclear. V lost 4 bases to trimming and J lost 0 bases, with 4 bases between them. The CDR3 spans 13 residues. Per germline, CDR1 SGHTA and CDR2 FQGTGA. The CDR3 DNA follows: TGTGCCAGCAGCTCGTACTCTGGAAACACCATATATTTT. This encodes CASSSYSGNTIYF.

This chain uses TRBV5-6 with TRBJ1-5; no definite D call. This CDR3 is 13 amino acids long. Between the trimmed V and J ends, which lost 0 bases and 11 bases, there was a span of 12 bases. CDR1 and CDR2 (germline): SGHDT, YYEEEE. CDR3 DNA sequence: TGTGCCAGCAGCTTGGTGTCGGAGGTGTCCCAGCATTTT. It codes for CASSLVSEVSQHF.

The V and J genes are TRBV6-1 and TRBJ1-4, with unresolved D. The CDR3 is 14 residues long. V dropped 3 bases and J dropped 8 bases, with 13 bases sitting between them. The germline gives CDR1 MNHNS, CDR2 SASEGT. The CDR3 bases are TGTGCCAGCAGTGACCGCTTCCGAGGGGAAAAACTGTTTTTT. This sequence encodes CASSDRFRGEKLFF.

The V gene is TRBV9, the J gene TRBJ1-5; D gene uncertain. Germline V gene lookup returns CDR1 SGDLS and CDR2 YYNGEE. CDR3 length: 9 residues. The V gene lost 6 bases and the J gene lost 11 bases, with 6 bases spanning the gap. The CDR3 DNA reads TGTGCCAGCATGAGGACCCAGCATTTT. Amino acids: CASMRTQHF.

The genes are TRBV3-1 (or the pseudogene TRBV3-2) and TRBJ2-7, with 11 bases fitting TRBD1. The CDR3 spans 13 residues. Germline trimming cut 4 bases from V and 10 bases from J; bases unmatched to any gene: 6. Germline V CDR1 and CDR2: LGHDT, YNNKEL (reference sequence). CDR3 sequence: CASSPGQGVHQYF. The CDR3 DNA reads TGTGCCAGCAGCCCGGGACAGGGGGTCCACCAGTACTTC.

This clone occurred many times. The same CDR3 can be traced to other DNA sequences in this sample. The genes are TRBV29-1 and TRBJ2-7; TRBD1 matches at 9 bases. The CDR3 has 14 residues. With 6 bases clipped from V and 6 bases from J, the junction kept 12 bases outside the gene matches. Looked up from germline, CDR1 is SQVTM and CDR2 is ANQGSEA. In nucleotides, the CDR3 is TGCAGCGTCCGAGCCGGGACAGGGTTCGTCGAGCAGTACTTC. Amino acids: CSVRAGTGFVEQYF.

J is TRBJ2-7 and V is TRBV27, with TRBD2 identical over 12 bases. Per germline, CDR1 MNHEY and CDR2 SMNVEV (reference sequence). The CDR3 spans 15 residues. The V gene end was trimmed by 6 bases and the J gene end by 3 bases; junction bases not matched to a gene: 6. The CDR3, as DNA: TGTGCCAGCAGCCAGACTAGCGGGGGCCTCTACGAGCAGTACGTC. Its translation: CASSQTSGGLYEQYV.

This chain links TRBV6-5 with TRBJ1-1; D remains unclear. The CDR3 has 14 residues. Between the trimmed V and J ends, which lost 2 bases and 0 bases, there was a span of 7 bases. Germline CDR1 and CDR2: MNHEY and SVGAGI. The CDR3 loop is CASSYGGLNTEAFF. The CDR3 coding sequence is TGTGCCAGCAGTTACGGAGGGCTGAACACTGAAGCTTTCTTT.

The chain employs TRBV19 and TRBJ2-3; 7 nucleotides line up with TRBD1. CDR3 length equals 16 residues. Losses at the gene ends were 5 bases for V and 3 bases for J; bases not matched to a gene: 11. Germline lookup yields CDR1 LNHDA and CDR2 SQIVND (reference sequence). DNA for the CDR3: TGTGCCAGTAGTTCCCAAAGAGGGGGCTGGACAGATACGCAGTATTTT. As protein: CASSSQRGGWTDTQYF.

The V and J genes are TRBV5-1 and TRBJ2-1; TRBD1 aligns across 8 bases. CDR3 length: 15 amino acids. The V gene end was trimmed by 2 bases and the J gene end by 8 bases; junction bases not matched to a gene: 9. Germline values: CDR1 SGHRS, CDR2 YFSETQ. CDR3 loop: CASSLMTGAPDEQFF. The CDR3 DNA reads TGCGCCAGCAGCTTAATGACAGGGGCGCCCGATGAGCAGTTCTTC.